These T cell receptor beta chains were read from a single sample in a study of shared clonotypes between healthy human individuals. Profiling relied on immunoSEQ multiplex PCR, and the TCRdb table lists in-frame clones only, not all of them. The table shows a few million clones, with 90% to 95% occurring only once. Sequenced material: naive CD4+ T cells from PBMCs. All receptors derive from a man in his late teens or twenties in good health. Some clones in this sample may be carry-over from other donors' samples. Both conserved end residues are part of each CDR3. Fields, in order: J gene, clone size, V gene, CDR3 protein. Only some rows state a clone size, as once, few, many or a class for expanded clones.

j_gene: TRBJ2-3
abundance: NA
v_gene: TRBV19
CDR3aa: CTSGTSGGPQYF

j_gene: TRBJ2-2
abundance: NA
v_gene: TRBV4-1
CDR3aa: CASSQVPGTGNTGELFF

j_gene: TRBJ2-5
abundance: NA
v_gene: TRBV27
CDR3aa: CASSPDRSQETQYF

j_gene: TRBJ2-2
abundance: NA
v_gene: TRBV4-2
CDR3aa: CASSQEGREHGELFF

j_gene: TRBJ1-5
abundance: NA
v_gene: TRBV29-1
CDR3aa: CSVATGKGQPQHF

j_gene: TRBJ2-3
abundance: NA
v_gene: TRBV4-3
CDR3aa: CASSQEVRRGTDTQYF

j_gene: TRBJ2-7
abundance: NA
v_gene: TRBV18
CDR3aa: CASSPRQEGEQYF

j_gene: TRBJ2-7
abundance: NA
v_gene: TRBV6-5
CDR3aa: CASSPRRFSYEQYF

j_gene: TRBJ2-1
abundance: NA
v_gene: TRBV27
CDR3aa: CASSSQGTRGYNEQFF

j_gene: TRBJ2-1
abundance: NA
v_gene: TRBV5-1
CDR3aa: CASSSQPTGTSEYNEQFF

j_gene: TRBJ2-5
abundance: once
v_gene: TRBV11-2
CDR3aa: CASSPGGSQYF

j_gene: TRBJ2-2
abundance: NA
v_gene: TRBV9
CDR3aa: CASSVADFNGELFF

j_gene: TRBJ1-5
abundance: NA
v_gene: TRBV6-6
CDR3aa: CASSYVGEGQPQHF

j_gene: TRBJ2-2
abundance: NA
v_gene: TRBV14
CDR3aa: CASSLNTGELFF

j_gene: TRBJ2-7
abundance: NA
v_gene: TRBV9
CDR3aa: CASNPGTSGYEQYF

j_gene: TRBJ1-2
abundance: NA
v_gene: TRBV5-1
CDR3aa: CASSLVGSVNYGYTF

j_gene: TRBJ2-5
abundance: NA
v_gene: TRBV9
CDR3aa: CASSTSGRSEETQYF

j_gene: TRBJ2-7
abundance: once
v_gene: TRBV5-6
CDR3aa: CASSSTTTGTGEQYF

j_gene: TRBJ1-3
abundance: NA
v_gene: TRBV13
CDR3aa: CASSFTGSAGNTIYF

j_gene: TRBJ2-1
abundance: NA
v_gene: TRBV27
CDR3aa: CASRTAWGRLGYEQFF

j_gene: TRBJ2-7
abundance: NA
v_gene: TRBV28
CDR3aa: CASSPQGAKSYEQYF

j_gene: TRBJ1-1
abundance: NA
v_gene: TRBV5-1
CDR3aa: CASSSGVSRNTEAFF

j_gene: TRBJ2-5
abundance: NA
v_gene: TRBV28
CDR3aa: CASSLAGGQETQYF

j_gene: TRBJ2-1
abundance: NA
v_gene: TRBV30
CDR3aa: CAWSPRGGLGSYNEQFF

j_gene: TRBJ1-2
abundance: NA
v_gene: TRBV30
CDR3aa: CAWSGDGSSDGYTF

j_gene: TRBJ1-1
abundance: NA
v_gene: TRBV25-1
CDR3aa: CASSAQGVWGLLPEAFF

j_gene: TRBJ2-2
abundance: NA
v_gene: TRBV6-4
CDR3aa: CASSALGGNTGELFF

j_gene: TRBJ2-4
abundance: NA
v_gene: TRBV29-1
CDR3aa: CSVGRESPKNIQYF

j_gene: TRBJ2-3
abundance: NA
v_gene: TRBV7-2
CDR3aa: CASSLRLAAEGTDTQYF

j_gene: TRBJ2-7
abundance: NA
v_gene: TRBV2
CDR3aa: CASSEALFNLQGSYEQYF